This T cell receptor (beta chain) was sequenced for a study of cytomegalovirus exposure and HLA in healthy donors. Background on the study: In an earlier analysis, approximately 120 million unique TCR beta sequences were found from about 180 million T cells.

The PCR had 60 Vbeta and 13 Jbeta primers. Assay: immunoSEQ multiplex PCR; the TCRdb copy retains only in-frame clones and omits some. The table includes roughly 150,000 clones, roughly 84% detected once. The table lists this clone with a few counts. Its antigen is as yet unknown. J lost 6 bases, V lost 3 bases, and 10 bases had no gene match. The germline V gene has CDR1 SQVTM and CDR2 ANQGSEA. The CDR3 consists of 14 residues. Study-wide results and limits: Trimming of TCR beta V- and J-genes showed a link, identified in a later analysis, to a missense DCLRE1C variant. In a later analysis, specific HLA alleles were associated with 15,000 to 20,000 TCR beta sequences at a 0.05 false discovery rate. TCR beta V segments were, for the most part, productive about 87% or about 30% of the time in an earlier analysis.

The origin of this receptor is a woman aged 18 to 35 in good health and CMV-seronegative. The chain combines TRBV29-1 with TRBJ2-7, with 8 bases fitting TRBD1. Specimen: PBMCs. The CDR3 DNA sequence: TGCAGCGTTGAGGGGGAGCAGGGGGCGCTCGAGCAGTACTTC. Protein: CSVEGEQGALEQYF.